This T cell receptor (beta chain) is drawn from a study of human T cells and chemical hapten exposure. Study-wide context: Skin on the upper inner arm, around 2 cm by around 2 cm in size, was sensitized with 2% DPC. Each patch test put 0.01% DPC on the upper back, and results were read at 6 days. Patients, largely female, had alopecia areata, totalis or universalis.

This CDR3 spans 14 amino acids. Trimming took 7 bases from V and 2 from J, leaving 14 bases between them. The time point: patch test 2, 6 weeks after DPC sensitization. Treatment given: therapeutic diphenylcyclopropenone sensitization with weekly scalp DPC. Alopecia patients, 18 to 70 years old and DPC-suitable, served as donors. TCRdb passed the RACE reads through MiXCR, listing each CDR3 protein once. The table shows roughly 150,000 distinct CDR3 sequences, with 10% to 15% occurring only once. The receptor comes from a woman in her forties or fifties with alopecia areata. Some clones in this sample may be carry-over from other donors' samples. Specimen: whole blood, collected in connection with sensitization to the hapten diphenylcyclopropenone (DPC). V is TRBV12-3 or TRBV12-4 and J is TRBJ1-1; TRBD1 is a possible D gene (6 bases). The CDR3 reads CASTAGHLNTEAFF. The DNA for the CDR3 is TGTGCCAGCACCGCGGGACACTTAAACACTGAAGCTTTCTTT.